This record concerns one T cell receptor beta chain sequence. There are 14 residues in the CDR3. V lost 2 bases to trimming and J lost 1 base, with 8 bases between them. The sample is drawn from a study of T-cell reconstitution after alpha-beta-depleted transplantation in children. The authors prepared the TCRbeta library with unique molecular identifiers. TCRdb reprocessed the PCR reads with MiXCR, giving one entry per CDR3 protein. The data show some 490,000 distinct CDR3 sequences, approximately 13% seen once. V and J are TRBV12-3 or TRBV12-4 and TRBJ1-1; D unclear. The clonotype comes from a human donor who donated a stem cell graft to a child with combined immunodeficiency. The specimen comprised PBMCs from the stem cell graft donor, sampled from the stem cell graft. The CDR3 region is CASSLFSGNTEAFF. Written as DNA, the CDR3 is TGTGCCAGCAGTTTATTTTCAGGGAACACTGAAGCTTTCTTT.